This is a list of T cell receptor beta chains from one sample in a study of beta chain features in type 1 diabetes. Some clones are missing from TCRdb's copy, which holds only in-frame ones; the method was immunoSEQ multiplex PCR. The sample contains fewer than 650,000 clones, 15% to 18% of which appear only once. Sequences were obtained from naive CD4+ T cells from blood. The receptors stem from a man younger than 35 in good health. CDR3s include the opening cysteine and the closing phenylalanine or tryptophan. A D gene is named only where the DNA matches it firmly. Some rows have no size entry. The others give once, few or many, or a class for an expanded clone.

J,V,size,D,CDR3,DNA
TRBJ1-2,TRBV30,few,NA,CAWSRGPGDYGYTF,TGTGCCTGGAGCCGAGGGCCGGGCGACTATGGCTACACCTTC
TRBJ1-6,TRBV27,once,NA,CASSPGGPYVHF,TGTGCCAGCAGTCCTGGAGGTCCCTATGTCCACTTT
TRBJ2-5,TRBV2,NA,NA,CAGKVGETQYF,TGTGCCGGCAAAGTAGGGGAGACCCAGTACTTC
TRBJ2-7,TRBV6-5,few,TRBD1,CASKTGTGIYEQYF,TGTGCCAGCAAGACAGGGACAGGGATCTACGAGCAGTACTTC
TRBJ2-7,TRBV10-3,NA,NA,CAISESRPPYEQYF,TGTGCCATCAGTGAGTCGCGGCCCCCCTACGAGCAGTACTTC
TRBJ2-5,TRBV5-1,NA,TRBD1,CASTTGGGETQYF,TGCGCCAGCACCACAGGGGGCGGGGAGACCCAGTACTTC
TRBJ1-3,TRBV23-1,few,NA,CASSQSRGLVWTDSGNTIYF,TGCGCCAGCAGTCAATCGCGGGGACTCGTGTGGACCGACTCTGGAAACACCATATATTTT
TRBJ2-7,TRBV5-4,NA,TRBD2,CASSLRLAGPREQYF,TGTGCCAGCAGCTTGCGACTAGCGGGGCCCAGGGAGCAGTACTTC
TRBJ2-6,TRBV7-6,NA,NA,CASSLRRTGANVLTF,TGTGCCAGCAGCTTAAGGCGGACCGGGGCCAACGTCCTGACTTTC
TRBJ1-5,TRBV7-9,NA,NA,CASSRDLNQPQHF,TGTGCCAGCAGCCGGGACCTCAATCAGCCCCAGCATTTT
TRBJ2-5,TRBV4-1,few,NA,CASSQGVKETQYF,TGCGCCAGCAGCCAAGGAGTCAAAGAGACCCAGTACTTC
TRBJ1-6,TRBV27,few,NA,CASSLRAGSSYNSPLHF,TGTGCCAGCAGTTTAAGGGCAGGGAGCTCCTATAATTCACCCCTCCACTTT
TRBJ2-1,TRBV27,NA,NA,CASPLTENSYNEQFF,TGTGCCAGCCCTCTGACAGAGAACTCCTACAATGAGCAGTTCTTC
TRBJ2-1,TRBV7-9,NA,TRBD1,CASSLATGAFF,TGTGCCAGCAGTTTGGCGACAGGGGCGTTCTTC
TRBJ1-5,TRBV4-3,few,NA,CASSQEPGPGPNQPQHF,TGCGCCAGCAGCCAAGAACCGGGTCCGGGCCCCAATCAGCCCCAGCATTTT
TRBJ1-1,TRBV28,few,TRBD1,CASSFSDRGHTEAFF,TGTGCCAGCAGTTTCTCGGACAGGGGTCACACTGAAGCTTTCTTT
TRBJ2-7,TRBV13,few,NA,CASSLAGLYEQYF,TGTGCCAGCAGCTTAGCGGGACTCTACGAGCAGTACTTC
TRBJ2-2,TRBV28,NA,NA,CASSLELGMNTGELFF,TGTGCCAGCAGTCTGGAGCTGGGGATGAACACCGGGGAGCTGTTTTTT
TRBJ2-1,TRBV4-3,few,TRBD1,CASSQGQGPSYNEQFF,TGCGCCAGCAGCCAAGGACAGGGACCCTCCTACAATGAGCAGTTCTTC
TRBJ1-2,TRBV28,few,NA,CASSFLRYGYTF,TGTGCCAGCAGTTTTCTCCGATATGGCTACACCTTC
TRBJ2-7,TRBV28,NA,TRBD1,CASGGTGVHEQYF,TGTGCCAGCGGTGGGACAGGCGTCCACGAGCAGTACTTC
TRBJ1-6,TRBV18,NA,NA,CASSPPTGNNSPLHF,TGTGCCAGCTCACCACCTACAGGGAATAATTCACCCCTCCACTTT
TRBJ2-3,TRBV7-9,many,TRBD1,CASSSWDRGTDTQYF,TGTGCCAGCAGCTCCTGGGACAGGGGCACAGATACGCAGTATTTT
TRBJ2-7,TRBV29-1,few,TRBD2,CSVEESAGVPEQYF,TGCAGCGTTGAAGAATCAGCGGGAGTCCCCGAGCAGTACTTC
TRBJ2-7,TRBV18,NA,NA,CASSPSSYEQYF,TGTGCCAGCTCACCCAGCTCCTACGAGCAGTACTTC
TRBJ1-4,TRBV30,few,NA,CAWSVGEKLFF,TGTGCCTGGAGTGTGGGGGAAAAACTGTTTTTT
TRBJ1-4,TRBV21-1,NA,NA,CASIFPGQGANEKLFF,TGTGCCAGCATCTTCCCGGGACAGGGGGCGAATGAAAAACTGTTTTTT
TRBJ2-2,TRBV7-3,once,NA,CASSPGITLGELFF,TGTGCCAGCAGTCCGGGGATAACACTCGGGGAGCTGTTTTTT
TRBJ1-2,TRBV12-5,NA,NA,CASGSYGSAATNYGYTF,TGTGCTAGTGGTTCCTACGGATCGGCAGCGACTAACTATGGCTACACCTTC
TRBJ1-1,TRBV15,NA,TRBD1,CATSRDRTGTNEAFF,TGTGCCACCAGCAGGGACCGGACAGGGACGAACGAAGCTTTCTTT
TRBJ2-1,TRBV28,few,NA,CATSRVGGDYNEQFF,TGTGCCACCTCCAGGGTGGGGGGCGACTACAATGAGCAGTTCTTC
TRBJ2-2,TRBV9,NA,NA,CASSVDMPNTGELFF,TGTGCCAGCAGCGTCGACATGCCGAACACCGGGGAGCTGTTTTTT
TRBJ1-1,TRBV5-6,few,TRBD1,CASSLLRQGGTEAFF,TGTGCCAGCAGCTTGTTAAGACAGGGTGGCACTGAAGCTTTCTTT
TRBJ2-3,TRBV19,few,TRBD1,CASSGQSQYF,TGTGCCAGCTCGGGACAGTCGCAGTATTTT
TRBJ2-6,TRBV27,few,TRBD2,CASSKTSGASSGANVLTF,TGTGCCAGCAGCAAGACTAGCGGGGCGAGCTCTGGGGCCAACGTCCTGACTTTC
TRBJ2-3,TRBV7-2,NA,TRBD2,CASSLSGSNPDTQYF,TGTGCCAGCAGCTTAAGCGGGAGTAACCCAGATACGCAGTATTTT
TRBJ2-5,TRBV5-1,few,TRBD1,CASSPGSPGGETQYF,TGCGCCAGCAGCCCCGGGTCCCCAGGGGGAGAGACCCAGTACTTC